This T cell receptor beta chain appears in the sequencing data of a study of vaccination and CD4 T cells after COVID-19. Study-wide background: SARS-CoV-2 positivity in convalescent patients was established by nasal swab PCR; under 10 had mild and one severe disease. Convalescent cases consisted of six males and four females, of whom two were Hispanic.

Sample treatment: roughly ten-day PBMC culture with coronavirus spike peptide pools or control peptides (ViraFEST assay). Regarding the study as a whole: Reactive clonotype counts went from median approximately 20 after infection to around 38 after vaccination, nonsignificantly.

Cultured CD4+ T-cell DNA underwent Oncomine TCR Beta short-read sequencing. A single record per CDR3 protein comes from TCRdb applying MiXCR to the PCR reads. This table has about 15,000 distinct CDR3 sequences, roughly 55% appearing once. Germline CDR1 and CDR2: SGHVS and FQNEAQ. CDR3 length: 15 amino acids. V was pared by 1 base and J by 5 bases, with 14 bases between. With regard to this clonotype: The antigen remains unidentified.

This receptor was identified in a human donor who had recovered from COVID-19. Sequenced input: CD4+ T cells from blood, cultured in vitro. The gene calls are TRBV7-8 and TRBJ2-5; D unresolved. This chain's CDR3 is CASSLEDGSWETQYF. The CDR3 region has the DNA TGTGCCAGCAGCTTAGAGGACGGGTCTTGGGAGACCCAGTACTTC.